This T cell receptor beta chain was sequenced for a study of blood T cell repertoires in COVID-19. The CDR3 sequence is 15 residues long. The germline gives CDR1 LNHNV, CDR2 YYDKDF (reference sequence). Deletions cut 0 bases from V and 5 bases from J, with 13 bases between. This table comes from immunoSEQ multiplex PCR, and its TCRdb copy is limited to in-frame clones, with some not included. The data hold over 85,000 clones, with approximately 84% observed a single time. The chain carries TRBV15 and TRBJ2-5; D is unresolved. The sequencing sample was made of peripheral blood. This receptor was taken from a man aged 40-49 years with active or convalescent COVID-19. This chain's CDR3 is CATSRDSTDRETQYF. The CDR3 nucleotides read TGTGCCACCAGCAGAGATTCTACAGATAGGGAGACCCAGTACTTC. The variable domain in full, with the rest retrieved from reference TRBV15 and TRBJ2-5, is DAMVIQNPRYQVTQFGKPVTLSCSQTLNHNVMYWYQQKSSQAPKLLFHYYDKDFNNEADTPDNFQSRRPNTSFCFLDIRSPGLGDTAMYLCATSRDSTDRETQYFGPGTRLLVL.